These 22 T cell receptor beta chains came from one sample sequenced in a study of blood T cell repertoires in COVID-19. Here immunoSEQ multiplex PCR was the method, and the copy in TCRdb shows in-frame clones only, minus some. The sample lists under 200,000 clones; approximately 87% were seen once. What was sequenced was peripheral blood. The receptors shown here come from a woman aged 55-70 years with COVID-19, enrolled during active disease.

The gene calls are TRBV30 and TRBJ1-1, with no clear D. The germline CDR1 and CDR2 sequences are GTSNPN and SVGIG (reference sequence). This CDR3 comprises 13 residues. The V end lost 0 bases, the J end lost 3 bases, and 8 bases lay between the germline ends. In nucleotides, the CDR3 is TGTGCCTGGAGTGTACTCGGGGACACTGAAGCTTTCTTT. This gives the protein CAWSVLGDTEAFF.

The CDR3 nucleotides are TGTGCCAGCAGCGTAGGTGAGGTGTGGAGCGGGAGGGGTAATGAGCAGTTCTTC. Its protein is CASSVGEVWSGRGNEQFF. V gene TRBV9 combines with J gene TRBJ2-1; 10 nucleotides align to TRBD2. Germline V gene sequence: CDR1 SGDLS, CDR2 YYNGEE. The CDR3 has 18 amino acids. Losses at the gene ends were 0 bases for V and 7 bases for J; bases not matched to a gene: 13.

The chain combines TRBV27 with TRBJ2-7; 12 bases map to TRBD2. V lost 5 bases and J lost 2; bases outside the gene matches: 7. The CDR3 contains 16 residues. Germline V gene lookup returns CDR1 MNHEY and CDR2 SMNVEV (reference sequence). The CDR3 protein is CASSGGLAGPPYEQYF. In DNA form, the CDR3 reads TGTGCCAGCAGTGGTGGACTAGCGGGACCCCCCTACGAGCAGTACTTC.

The chain carries TRBV7-2 and TRBJ2-7; D is perhaps TRBD2 (6 bases). Trimming took 3 bases from V and 2 from J, leaving 17 bases between them. CDR3 length: 16 amino acids. Germline assignment: CDR1 SGHTA and CDR2 FQGNSA. The chain's CDR3 is CASSFPYRDFPYEQYF. CDR3 DNA: TGTGCCAGCAGCTTCCCTTACCGGGACTTCCCCTACGAGCAGTACTTC.

The rearrangement uses TRBV4-2 and TRBJ1-1; D remains unclear. Germline assignment: CDR1 LGHNA and CDR2 YNFKEQ. The CDR3 runs 14 residues. Trimming pared 3 bases from V and 1 base from J, leaving 9 bases between. The CDR3 DNA is TGTGCCAGCAGCCAGGTTACTGAGAACACTGAAGCTTTCTTT. Translated: CASSQVTENTEAFF.

The rearrangement links TRBV24-1 to TRBJ2-1; 7 nucleotides agree with TRBD2. CDR1 is KGHDR and CDR2 is SFDVKD in the germline V gene. This CDR3 is 15 amino acids long. Trimming removed 5 bases from V and 7 bases from J; junction bases left unmatched: 10. This CDR3 reads CATSAGGVKGNEQFF. DNA of the CDR3: TGTGCCACCAGTGCGGGGGGAGTCAAAGGTAATGAGCAGTTCTTC.

The chain is built from TRBV12-3 or TRBV12-4 and TRBJ1-2; TRBD1 matches at 9 bases. The junction had 9 bases not matched to a gene; V was cut back by 3 bases and J by 13 bases. The CDR3 spans 13 residues. CDR3: CASSFGTGFRTTF. CDR3 bases: TGTGCCAGCAGTTTTGGGACAGGGTTTAGGACCACCTTC.

The V gene is TRBV24-1, the J gene TRBJ2-1, with TRBD2 matching 8 bases. The CDR3 totals 15 residues. Looked up from germline, CDR1 is KGHDR and CDR2 is SFDVKD. Trimming cost V 1 base and J 9 bases; bases outside gene matches: 7. This CDR3 reads CATSDFPGTRGEQFF. DNA for the CDR3: TGTGCCACCAGTGATTTTCCCGGGACTAGAGGTGAGCAGTTCTTC.

This chain joins TRBV25-1 and TRBJ2-4; D is possibly TRBD2 (6 bases). Germline V gene lookup returns CDR1 MGHDK and CDR2 SYGVNS. The CDR3 is 12 amino acids. The V and J ends lost 8 bases and 6 bases respectively, with 11 bases between them. The CDR3 region is CASDTGGNIQYF. DNA of the CDR3: TGTGCCAGCGACACCGGGGGAAACATTCAGTACTTC. The variable domain in full, with the rest retrieved from reference TRBV25-1 and TRBJ2-4, is EADIYQTPRYLVIGTGKKITLECSQTMGHDKMYWYQQDPGMELHLIHYSYGVNSTEKGDLSSESTVSRIRTEHFPLTLESARPSHTSQYLCASDTGGNIQYFGAGTRLSVL.

The rearrangement uses TRBV5-4 and TRBJ2-1; D is uncertain. Germline CDR1 reads SGHNT; CDR2 reads YYREEE (reference sequence). Trimming took 3 bases from V and 6 from J, leaving 10 bases between them. This CDR3 region has 13 residues. The CDR3 protein is CASSSTARNEQFF. CDR3 in DNA: TGTGCCAGCAGCTCGACTGCTCGCAATGAGCAGTTCTTC.

The rearrangement joins TRBV6-5 to TRBJ2-7, with 12 bases that match TRBD1. The CDR3 has 13 amino acids. Germline CDR1 MNHEY, CDR2 SVGAGI. V dropped 0 bases and J dropped 12; count of bases not matched to a gene: 3. The CDR3 sequence is CASSYSGQGAWYF. CDR3 DNA: TGTGCCAGCAGTTACTCGGGACAGGGGGCTTGGTACTTC.

The rearrangement links TRBV18 to TRBJ2-2; D unresolved. The V gene lost 1 base and the J gene lost 0 bases, with 6 bases spanning the gap. Germline loops: CDR1 KGHSH, CDR2 LQKENI. There are 15 residues in the CDR3. The CDR3 bases are TGTGCCAGCTCACCACTCAGTCCGAACACCGGGGAGCTGTTTTTT. Translated, it gives CASSPLSPNTGELFF.

The CDR3 coding sequence is TGTGCCAGCAGGGGAGTGGGGACAGGGGTGTTGGGCTACACCTTC. It encodes CASRGVGTGVLGYTF. The chain has TRBV6-5 and TRBJ1-2, with TRBD1 matching over 10 bases. The V and J ends lost 6 bases and 8 bases, in that order; junction bases with no gene match: 12. Germline CDR1 MNHEY, CDR2 SVGAGI. This CDR3 is built from 15 residues.

This chain links TRBV7-7 with TRBJ1-1, with 12 bases aligning to TRBD1. The V gene's germline CDR1 is SSHAT and CDR2 FNYEAQ (reference sequence). CDR3 size: 19 residues. The CDR3 DNA sequence: TGTGCTCACCACAAGACTACCGGGACAGGGGGCTCATTGAACACTGAAGCTTTCTTT. Its translation is CAHHKTTGTGGSLNTEAFF.

The rearrangement links TRBV9 to TRBJ2-7; 8 bases are a match to TRBD1. The trim removed 0 bases at V and 5 bases at J, leaving 16 bases unmatched. Germline V gene data show CDR1 as SGDLS and CDR2 as YYNGEE. The length of the CDR3 is 18 residues. This chain's CDR3 is CASSVDPQVGTGQDEQYF. CDR3 DNA sequence: TGTGCCAGCAGCGTAGACCCCCAAGTTGGGACAGGTCAGGACGAGCAGTACTTC.

The J gene is TRBJ1-6, the V gene TRBV19; 9 nucleotides agree with TRBD1. CDR3 length: 14 residues. Germline V lookup: CDR1 LNHDA, CDR2 SQIVND (reference sequence). Trimming took 6 bases from V and 7 from J; bases not matched to a gene: 4. The CDR3 spells CASRGTGLNSPLHF. In DNA, the CDR3 is TGTGCCAGTAGGGGGACAGGGCTAAATTCACCCCTCCACTTT.

This sequence joins TRBV24-1 and TRBJ2-7, with 8 positions matching TRBD1. V lost 9 bases, J lost 12 bases, and 12 bases stayed unmatched. The germline V gene has CDR1 KGHDR and CDR2 SFDVKD. This CDR3 has 12 residues. Written as DNA, the CDR3 is TGTGCCACCTCGCTCAAAGTGGGGACAGGGTACTTC. As protein: CATSLKVGTGYF.

The chain combines TRBV4-3 with TRBJ1-5, with 9 bases fitting TRBD1. The CDR3 has 15 amino acids. Germline lookup yields CDR1 LGHNA and CDR2 YSLEER. After removal of 6 bases from V and 1 base from J, the junction contained 4 bases not matched to a gene. CDR3 coding DNA: TGCGCCAGCAGTTTAGGGACAGGGAGCAATCAGCCCCAGCATTTT. Encoded protein: CASSLGTGSNQPQHF.

The chain has TRBV5-6 and TRBJ2-3; 9 bases fit TRBD1. This CDR3 has 14 residues. V lost 4 bases, J lost 3 bases, and 3 bases stayed unmatched. CDR1 and CDR2 from the germline V gene are SGHDT and YYEEEE. The CDR3 DNA reads TGTGCCAGCAGCCCGGACAGGGGTACAGATACGCAGTATTTT. Translating gives CASSPDRGTDTQYF.

This clone is a singleton in its sample. The chain recombines TRBV18 with TRBJ1-1; TRBD1 agrees at 9 bases. Germline V CDR1 and CDR2: KGHSH, LQKENI. The CDR3 spans 16 residues. J gave up 0 bases and V 6 bases, and 8 bases lay outside the gene matches. The CDR3 protein is CASSPWTGAMNTEAFF. DNA for the CDR3: TGTGCCAGCTCCCCCTGGACAGGGGCCATGAACACTGAAGCTTTCTTT.

The chain combines TRBV4-3 with TRBJ1-5; the D gene is possibly TRBD1 (6 bases). Germline V gene sequence: CDR1 LGHNA, CDR2 YSLEER. Between the trimmed V and J ends, which lost 4 bases and 3 bases, there was a span of 13 bases. The CDR3 covers 15 residues. The CDR3 DNA is TGCGCCAGCAGCCTGAATTCAGGGGTCAATCAGCCCCAGCATTTT. Translated: CASSLNSGVNQPQHF.

The chain couples TRBV29-1 to TRBJ2-7, with TRBD2 as a possible D gene (5 bases). V gave up 1 base and J gave up 2 bases, with 12 bases separating them. Per germline, CDR1 SQVTM and CDR2 ANQGSEA. This CDR3 contains 14 residues. CDR3 loop: CSVEVSSGTYEQYF. CDR3 in DNA: TGCAGCGTTGAAGTATCCAGCGGAACCTACGAGCAGTACTTC.